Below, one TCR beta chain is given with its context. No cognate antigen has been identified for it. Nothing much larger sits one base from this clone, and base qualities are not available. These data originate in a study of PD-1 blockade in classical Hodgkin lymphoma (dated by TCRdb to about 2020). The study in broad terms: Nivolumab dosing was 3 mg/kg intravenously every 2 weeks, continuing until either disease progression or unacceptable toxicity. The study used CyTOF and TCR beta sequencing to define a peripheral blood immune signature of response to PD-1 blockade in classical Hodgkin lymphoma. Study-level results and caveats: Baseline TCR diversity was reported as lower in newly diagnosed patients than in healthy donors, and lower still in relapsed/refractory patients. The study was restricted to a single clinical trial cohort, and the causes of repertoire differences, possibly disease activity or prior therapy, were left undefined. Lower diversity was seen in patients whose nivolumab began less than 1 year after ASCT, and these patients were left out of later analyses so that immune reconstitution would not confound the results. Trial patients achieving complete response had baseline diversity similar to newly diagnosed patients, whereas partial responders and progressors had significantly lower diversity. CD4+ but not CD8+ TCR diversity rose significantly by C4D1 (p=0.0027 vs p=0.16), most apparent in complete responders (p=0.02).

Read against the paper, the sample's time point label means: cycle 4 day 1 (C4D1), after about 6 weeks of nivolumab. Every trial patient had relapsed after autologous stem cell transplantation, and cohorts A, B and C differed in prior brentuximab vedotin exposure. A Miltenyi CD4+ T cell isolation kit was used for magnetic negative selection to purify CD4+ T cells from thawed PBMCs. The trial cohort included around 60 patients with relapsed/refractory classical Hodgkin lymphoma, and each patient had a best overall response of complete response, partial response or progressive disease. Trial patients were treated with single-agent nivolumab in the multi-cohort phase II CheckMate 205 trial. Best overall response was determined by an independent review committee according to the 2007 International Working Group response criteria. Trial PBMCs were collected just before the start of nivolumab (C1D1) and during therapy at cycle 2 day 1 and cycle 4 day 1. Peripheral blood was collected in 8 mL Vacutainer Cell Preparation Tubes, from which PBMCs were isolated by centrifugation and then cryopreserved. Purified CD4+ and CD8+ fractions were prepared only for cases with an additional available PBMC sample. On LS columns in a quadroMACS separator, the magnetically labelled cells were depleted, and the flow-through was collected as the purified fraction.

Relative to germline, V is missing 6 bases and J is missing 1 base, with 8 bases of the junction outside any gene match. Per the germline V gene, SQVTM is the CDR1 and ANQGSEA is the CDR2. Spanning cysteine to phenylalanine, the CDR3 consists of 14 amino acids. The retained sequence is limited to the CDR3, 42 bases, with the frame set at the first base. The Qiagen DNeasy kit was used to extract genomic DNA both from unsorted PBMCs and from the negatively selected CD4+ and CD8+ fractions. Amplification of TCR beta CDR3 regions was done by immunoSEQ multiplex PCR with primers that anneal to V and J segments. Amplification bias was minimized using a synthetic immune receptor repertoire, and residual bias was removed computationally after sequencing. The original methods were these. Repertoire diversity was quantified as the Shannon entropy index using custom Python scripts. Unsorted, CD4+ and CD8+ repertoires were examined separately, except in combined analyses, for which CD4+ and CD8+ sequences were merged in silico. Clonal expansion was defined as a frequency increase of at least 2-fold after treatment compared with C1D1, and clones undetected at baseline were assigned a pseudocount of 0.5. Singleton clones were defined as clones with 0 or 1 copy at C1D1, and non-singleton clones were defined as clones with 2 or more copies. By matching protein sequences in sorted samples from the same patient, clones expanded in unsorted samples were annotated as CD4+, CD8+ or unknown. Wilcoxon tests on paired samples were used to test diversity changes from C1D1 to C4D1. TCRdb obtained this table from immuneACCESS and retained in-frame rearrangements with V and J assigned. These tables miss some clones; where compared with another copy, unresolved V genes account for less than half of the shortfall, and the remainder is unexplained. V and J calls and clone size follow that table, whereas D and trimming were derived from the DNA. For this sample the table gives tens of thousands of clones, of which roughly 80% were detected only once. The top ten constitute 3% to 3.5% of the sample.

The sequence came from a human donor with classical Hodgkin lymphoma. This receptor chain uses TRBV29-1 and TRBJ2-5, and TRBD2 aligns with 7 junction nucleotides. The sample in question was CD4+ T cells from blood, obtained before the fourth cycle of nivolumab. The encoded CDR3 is CSVGLPGGQETQYF. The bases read TGCAGCGTGGGTCTTCCGGGGGGCCAAGAGACCCAGTACTTC.